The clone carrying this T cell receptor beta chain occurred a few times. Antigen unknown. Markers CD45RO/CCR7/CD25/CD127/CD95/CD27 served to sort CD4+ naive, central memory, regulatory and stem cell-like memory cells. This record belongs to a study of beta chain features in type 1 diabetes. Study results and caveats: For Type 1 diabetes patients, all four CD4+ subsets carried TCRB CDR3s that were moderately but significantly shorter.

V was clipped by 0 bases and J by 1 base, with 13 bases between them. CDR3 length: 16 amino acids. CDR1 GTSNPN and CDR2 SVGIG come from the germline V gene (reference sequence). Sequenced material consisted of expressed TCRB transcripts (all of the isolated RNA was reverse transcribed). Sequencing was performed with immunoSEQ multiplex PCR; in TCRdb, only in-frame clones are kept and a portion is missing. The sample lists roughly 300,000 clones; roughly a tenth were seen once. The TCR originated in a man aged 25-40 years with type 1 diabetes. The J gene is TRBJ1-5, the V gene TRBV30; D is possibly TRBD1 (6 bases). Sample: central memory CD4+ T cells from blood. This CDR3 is CAWSVWGRGSNQPQHF. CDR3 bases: TGTGCCTGGAGTGTATGGGGCAGGGGCAGCAATCAGCCCCAGCATTTT. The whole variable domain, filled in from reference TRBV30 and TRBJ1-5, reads SQTIHQWPATLVQPVGSPLSLECTVEGTSNPNLYWYRQAAGRGLQLLFYSVGIGQISSEVPQNLSASRPQDRQFILSSKKLLLSDSGFYLCAWSVWGRGSNQPQHFGDGTRLSIL.